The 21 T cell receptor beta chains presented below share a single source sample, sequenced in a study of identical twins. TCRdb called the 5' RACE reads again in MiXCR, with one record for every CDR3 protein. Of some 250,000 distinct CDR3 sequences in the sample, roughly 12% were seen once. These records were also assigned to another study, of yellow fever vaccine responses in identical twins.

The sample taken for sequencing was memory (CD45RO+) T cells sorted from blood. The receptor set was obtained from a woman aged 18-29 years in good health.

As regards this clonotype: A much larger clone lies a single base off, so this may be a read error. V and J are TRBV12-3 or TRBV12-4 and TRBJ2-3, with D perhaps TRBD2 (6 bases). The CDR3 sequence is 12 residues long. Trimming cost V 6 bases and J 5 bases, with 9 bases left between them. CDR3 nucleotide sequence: TGTGCCAGCAGCGCCGGGGGAGATACGCAGTATTTT. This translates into CASSAGGDTQYF.

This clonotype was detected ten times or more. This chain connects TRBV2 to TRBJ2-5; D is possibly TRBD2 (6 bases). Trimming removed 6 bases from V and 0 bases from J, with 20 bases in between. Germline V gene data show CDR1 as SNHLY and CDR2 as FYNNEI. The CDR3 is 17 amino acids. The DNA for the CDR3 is TGTGCCAGCAGCCAAGGGGAGGTTGCAGTTCACCAAGAGACCCAGTACTTC. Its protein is CASSQGEVAVHQETQYF.

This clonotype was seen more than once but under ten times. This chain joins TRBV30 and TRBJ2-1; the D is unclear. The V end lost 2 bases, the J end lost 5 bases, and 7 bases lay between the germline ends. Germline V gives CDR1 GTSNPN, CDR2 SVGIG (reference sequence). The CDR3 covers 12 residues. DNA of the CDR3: TGTGCCTGGAGTCCATCGAACAATGAGCAGTTCTTC. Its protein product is CAWSPSNNEQFF.

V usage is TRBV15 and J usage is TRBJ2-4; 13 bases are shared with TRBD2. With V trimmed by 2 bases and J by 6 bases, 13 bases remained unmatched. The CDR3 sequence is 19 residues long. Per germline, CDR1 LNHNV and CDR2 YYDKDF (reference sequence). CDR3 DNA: TGTGCCACCAGCAGATCCCCGTTTACTAGCGGGAGGGGTGGAAACATTCAGTACTTC. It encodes CATSRSPFTSGRGGNIQYF.

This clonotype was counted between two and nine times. The DNA for the CDR3 is TGTGCCAGCAGCCCAACAGGGATGGCCTACGAGCAGTACTTC. Translating gives CASSPTGMAYEQYF. The genes are TRBV7-2 and TRBJ2-7, with D possibly matching TRBD1 (6 bases). V was trimmed by 5 bases and J by 2 bases, leaving 13 bases between them. The CDR3 consists of 14 residues. CDR1 SGHTA and CDR2 FQGNSA come from the germline V gene.

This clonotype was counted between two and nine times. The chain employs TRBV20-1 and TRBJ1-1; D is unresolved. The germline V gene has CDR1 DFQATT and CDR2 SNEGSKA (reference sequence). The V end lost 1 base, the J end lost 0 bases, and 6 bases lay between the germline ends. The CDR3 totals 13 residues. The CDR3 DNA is TGCAGTGCTAGAGGGGAAATGAACACTGAAGCTTTCTTT. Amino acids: CSARGEMNTEAFF.

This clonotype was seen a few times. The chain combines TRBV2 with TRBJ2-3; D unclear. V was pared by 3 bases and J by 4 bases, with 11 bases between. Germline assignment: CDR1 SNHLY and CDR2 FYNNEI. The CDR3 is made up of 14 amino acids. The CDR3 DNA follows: TGTGCCAGCAGTGATGTGGGTCCGGCAGATACGCAGTATTTT. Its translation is CASSDVGPADTQYF.

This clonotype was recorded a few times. CDR3 in DNA: TGTGCCAGCAGTTTTATGGGGGGGGACACCGGGGAGCTGTTTTTT. Its translation: CASSFMGGDTGELFF. This chain links TRBV12-3 or TRBV12-4 with TRBJ2-2; TRBD2 agrees at 7 bases. This CDR3 contains 15 residues. After removal of 3 bases from V and 3 bases from J, the junction contained 4 bases not matched to a gene.

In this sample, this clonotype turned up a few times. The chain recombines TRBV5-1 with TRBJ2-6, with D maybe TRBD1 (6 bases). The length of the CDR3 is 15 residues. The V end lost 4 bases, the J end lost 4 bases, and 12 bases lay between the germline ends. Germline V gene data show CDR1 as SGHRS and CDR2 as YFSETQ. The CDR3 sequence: CASSVGQPGANVLTF. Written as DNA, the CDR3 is TGCGCCAGCAGCGTGGGACAACCCGGGGCCAACGTCCTGACTTTC.

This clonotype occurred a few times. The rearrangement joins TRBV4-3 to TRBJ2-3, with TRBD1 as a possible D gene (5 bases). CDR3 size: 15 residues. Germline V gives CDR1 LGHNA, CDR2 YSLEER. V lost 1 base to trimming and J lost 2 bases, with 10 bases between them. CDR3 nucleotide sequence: TGCGCCAGCAGCCAAGGACAGACCCTCACAGATACGCAGTATTTT. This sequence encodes CASSQGQTLTDTQYF.

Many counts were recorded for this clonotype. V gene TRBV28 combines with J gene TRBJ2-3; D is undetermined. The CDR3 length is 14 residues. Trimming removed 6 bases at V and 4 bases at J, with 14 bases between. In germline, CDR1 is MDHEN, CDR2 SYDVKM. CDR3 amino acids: CASSPRRGPDTQYF. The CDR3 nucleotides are TGTGCCAGCAGCCCCCGGAGAGGTCCAGATACGCAGTATTTT.

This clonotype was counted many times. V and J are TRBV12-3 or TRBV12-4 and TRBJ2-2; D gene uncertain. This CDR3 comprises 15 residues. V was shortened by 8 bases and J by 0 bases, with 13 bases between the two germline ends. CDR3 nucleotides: TGTGCCAGCCTTGACAACTCCGCGAACACCGGGGAGCTGTTTTTT. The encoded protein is CASLDNSANTGELFF.

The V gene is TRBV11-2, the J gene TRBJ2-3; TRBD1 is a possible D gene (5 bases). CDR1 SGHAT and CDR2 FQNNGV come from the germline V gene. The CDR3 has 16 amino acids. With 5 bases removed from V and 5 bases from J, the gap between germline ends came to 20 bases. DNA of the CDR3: TGTGCCAGCAGCCATCCCAGGGTAAGGGCACAAGATACGCAGTATTTT. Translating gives CASSHPRVRAQDTQYF.

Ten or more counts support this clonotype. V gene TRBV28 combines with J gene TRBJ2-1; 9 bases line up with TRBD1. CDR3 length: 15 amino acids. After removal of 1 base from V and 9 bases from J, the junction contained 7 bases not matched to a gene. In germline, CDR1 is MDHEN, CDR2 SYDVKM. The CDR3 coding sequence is TGTGCCAGCAGTTTATCACGAACAGGGGGCGGTGAGCAGTTCTTC. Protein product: CASSLSRTGGGEQFF. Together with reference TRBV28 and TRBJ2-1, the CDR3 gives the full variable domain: DVKVTQSSRYLVKRTGEKVFLECVQDMDHENMFWYRQDPGLGLRLIYFSYDVKMKEKGDIPEGYSVSREKKERFSLILESASTNQTSMYLCASSLSRTGGGEQFFGPGTRLTVL.

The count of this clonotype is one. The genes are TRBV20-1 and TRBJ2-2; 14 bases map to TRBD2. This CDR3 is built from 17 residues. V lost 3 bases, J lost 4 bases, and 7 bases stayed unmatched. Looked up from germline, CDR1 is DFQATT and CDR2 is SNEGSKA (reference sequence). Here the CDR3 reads CSARETSGRALTGELFF. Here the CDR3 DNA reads TGCAGTGCTAGGGAGACTAGCGGGAGGGCCCTCACCGGGGAGCTGTTTTTT.

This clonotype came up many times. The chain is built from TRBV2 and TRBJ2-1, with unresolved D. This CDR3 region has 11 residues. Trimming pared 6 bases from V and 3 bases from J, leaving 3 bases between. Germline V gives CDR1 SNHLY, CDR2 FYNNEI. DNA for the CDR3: TGTGCCAGCAGAAACTACAATGAGCAGTTCTTC. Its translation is CASRNYNEQFF.

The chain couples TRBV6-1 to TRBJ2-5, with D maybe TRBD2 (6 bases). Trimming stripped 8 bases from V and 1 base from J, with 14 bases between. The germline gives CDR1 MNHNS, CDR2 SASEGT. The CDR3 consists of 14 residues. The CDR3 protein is CASSPGSTQETQYF. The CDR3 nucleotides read TGTGCCAGCTCCCCCGGGAGTACCCAAGAGACCCAGTACTTC.

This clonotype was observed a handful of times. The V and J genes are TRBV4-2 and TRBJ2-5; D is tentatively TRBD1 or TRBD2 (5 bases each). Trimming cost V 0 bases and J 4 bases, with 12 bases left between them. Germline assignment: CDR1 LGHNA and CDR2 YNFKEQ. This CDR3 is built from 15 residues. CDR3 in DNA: TGTGCCAGCAGCCAAGAGTCCGGGGCCGGAGAGACCCAGTACTTC. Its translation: CASSQESGAGETQYF.

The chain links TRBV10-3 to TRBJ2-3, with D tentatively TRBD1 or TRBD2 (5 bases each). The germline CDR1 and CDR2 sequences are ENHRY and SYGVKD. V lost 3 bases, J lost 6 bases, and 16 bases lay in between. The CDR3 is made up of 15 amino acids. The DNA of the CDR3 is TGTGCCATCAGTGAAAGGGGCCAACTAGGTGATACGCAGTATTTT. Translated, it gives CAISERGQLGDTQYF.

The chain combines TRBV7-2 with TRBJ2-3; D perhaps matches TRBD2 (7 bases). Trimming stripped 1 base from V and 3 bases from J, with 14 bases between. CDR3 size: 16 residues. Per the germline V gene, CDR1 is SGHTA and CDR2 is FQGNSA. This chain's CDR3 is CASSLVGGPTTDTQYF. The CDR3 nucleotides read TGTGCCAGCAGCTTAGTCGGGGGGCCAACGACAGATACGCAGTATTTT.

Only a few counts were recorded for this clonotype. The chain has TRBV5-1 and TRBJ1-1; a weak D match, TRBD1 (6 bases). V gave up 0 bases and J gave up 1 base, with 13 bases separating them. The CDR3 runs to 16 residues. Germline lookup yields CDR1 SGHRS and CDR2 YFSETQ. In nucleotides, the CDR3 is TGCGCCAGCAGCTTGGTGGTAGGGGGGCAGAACACTGAAGCTTTCTTT. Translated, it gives CASSLVVGGQNTEAFF.